This paragraph reports one T cell receptor (beta chain). This sample was included in a study of blood T cell repertoires in COVID-19. The wider study: The study drew acute and convalescent COVID-19 samples from the United States, Italy and Spain. PBMCs, B-cell-depleted T cells, or T cells provided the cDNA or gDNA that made up the material.

Original processing notes: Amplification of reference gene primers was used by the study to estimate nucleated cell counts. Profiled with immunoSEQ multiplex PCR; TCRdb holds only in-frame clones, not every one. V and J calls and clone size are copied from that table; D and trimming were computed from the DNA. The sample carries about 88,000 clones, over 75% recorded once. Deletions cut 3 bases from V and 0 bases from J, with 8 bases between. CDR3 length equals 13 residues. From germline, CDR1 is DFQATT and CDR2 SNEGSKA (reference sequence). This TCR was sampled from a woman of 80 years or more with acute or convalescent COVID-19. Material: peripheral blood. This chain uses TRBV20-1 with TRBJ1-1; D unclear. Here the CDR3 DNA reads TGCAGTGCTAGTGACCCTTTGAACACTGAAGCTTTCTTT. The encoded protein is CSASDPLNTEAFF.